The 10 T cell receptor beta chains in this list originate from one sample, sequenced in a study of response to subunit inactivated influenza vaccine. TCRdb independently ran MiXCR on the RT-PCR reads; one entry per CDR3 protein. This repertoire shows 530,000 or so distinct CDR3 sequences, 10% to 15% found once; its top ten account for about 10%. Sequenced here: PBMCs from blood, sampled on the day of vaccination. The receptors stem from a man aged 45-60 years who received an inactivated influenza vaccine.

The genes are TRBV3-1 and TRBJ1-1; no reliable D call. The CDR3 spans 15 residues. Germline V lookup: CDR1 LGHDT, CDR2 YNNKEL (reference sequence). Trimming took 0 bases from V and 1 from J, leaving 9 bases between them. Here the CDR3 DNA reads TGTGCCAGCAGCCAAGACTGGGGAGGGAACACTGAAGCTTTCTTT. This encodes CASSQDWGGNTEAFF.

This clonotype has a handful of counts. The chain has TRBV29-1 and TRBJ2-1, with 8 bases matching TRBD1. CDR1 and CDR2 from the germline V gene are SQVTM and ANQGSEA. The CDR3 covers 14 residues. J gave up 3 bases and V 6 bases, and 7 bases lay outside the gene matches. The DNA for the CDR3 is TGCAGCGTCCACAGGGGGTTTGACTACAATGAGCAGTTCTTC. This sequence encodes CSVHRGFDYNEQFF.

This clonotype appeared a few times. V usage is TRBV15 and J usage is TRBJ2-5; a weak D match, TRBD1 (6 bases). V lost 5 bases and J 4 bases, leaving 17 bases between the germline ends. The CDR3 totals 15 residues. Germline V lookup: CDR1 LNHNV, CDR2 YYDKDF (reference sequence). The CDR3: CATSFSKGVPETQYF. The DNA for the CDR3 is TGTGCCACCAGCTTTTCTAAGGGGGTCCCAGAGACCCAGTACTTC.

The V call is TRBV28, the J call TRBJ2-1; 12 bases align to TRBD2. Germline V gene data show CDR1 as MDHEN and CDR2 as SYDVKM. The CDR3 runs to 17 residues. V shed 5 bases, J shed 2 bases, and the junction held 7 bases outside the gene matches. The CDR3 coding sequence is TGTGCCAGCAGTCACGGACTAGCGGGACCTGCCTACAATGAGCAGTTCTTC. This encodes CASSHGLAGPAYNEQFF.

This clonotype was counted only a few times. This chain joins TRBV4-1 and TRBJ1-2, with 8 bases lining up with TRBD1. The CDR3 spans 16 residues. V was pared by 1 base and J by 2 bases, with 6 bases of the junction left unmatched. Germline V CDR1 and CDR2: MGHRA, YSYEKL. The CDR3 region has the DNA TGCGCCAGCAGCCAAGGCCTGACAGGGGTAAACTATGGCTACACCTTC. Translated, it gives CASSQGLTGVNYGYTF.

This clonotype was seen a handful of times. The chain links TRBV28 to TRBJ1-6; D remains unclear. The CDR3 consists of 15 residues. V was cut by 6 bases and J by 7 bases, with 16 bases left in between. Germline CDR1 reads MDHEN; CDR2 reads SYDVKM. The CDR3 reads CASSIPSGRNSPLHF. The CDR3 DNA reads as TGTGCCAGCAGCATCCCCTCGGGCCGAAATTCACCCCTCCACTTT.

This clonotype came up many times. The CDR3 nucleotides are TGTGCCAGCAGCGTTTTCAGGGGCGCCAGCACAGATACGCAGTATTTT. This translates into CASSVFRGASTDTQYF. V usage is TRBV9 and J usage is TRBJ2-3, with D possibly matching TRBD1 (6 bases). The CDR3 sequence is 16 residues long. V lost 2 bases, J lost 0 bases, and 13 bases lay in between. Germline V gene sequence: CDR1 SGDLS, CDR2 YYNGEE.

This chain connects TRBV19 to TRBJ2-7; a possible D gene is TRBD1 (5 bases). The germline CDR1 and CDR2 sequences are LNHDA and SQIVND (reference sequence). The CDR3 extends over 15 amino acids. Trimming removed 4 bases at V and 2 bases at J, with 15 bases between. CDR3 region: CASSTGQGGAYEQYF. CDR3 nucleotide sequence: TGTGCCAGTAGTACCGGACAAGGCGGCGCCTACGAGCAGTACTTC.

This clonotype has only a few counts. The CDR3 region is CAISQGPTGNEQFF. The CDR3 DNA is TGTGCCATCAGCCAAGGGCCGACTGGAAATGAGCAGTTCTTC. This chain links TRBV10-3 with TRBJ2-1; no clear D. V dropped 6 bases and J dropped 7 bases, with 16 bases sitting between them. The length of the CDR3 is 14 residues. CDR1 ENHRY and CDR2 SYGVKD come from the germline V gene.

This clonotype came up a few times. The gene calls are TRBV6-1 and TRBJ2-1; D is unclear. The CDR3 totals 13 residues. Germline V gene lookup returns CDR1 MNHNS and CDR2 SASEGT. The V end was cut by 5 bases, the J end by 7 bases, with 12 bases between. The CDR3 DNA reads TGTGCCAGCAGTACCGGCCTTAAGAATGAGCAGTTCTTC. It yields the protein CASSTGLKNEQFF.